Below, 7 T cell receptor beta chains from the same sample are listed, as sequenced in a study of cytomegalovirus exposure and HLA in healthy donors. The data were produced by immunoSEQ multiplex PCR, yet TCRdb's version contains in-frame clones alone and is incomplete. The sample yields 150,000 to 200,000 clones, about 85% seen once. The sample was PBMCs. The source is a man aged 18-30 years in good health and CMV-seropositive.

The chain joins TRBV11-2 to TRBJ2-3; TRBD2 agrees at 9 bases. V lost 1 base and J lost 1; bases outside the gene matches: 3. Germline CDR1 and CDR2: SGHAT and FQNNGV. The CDR3 length is 16 residues. CDR3 DNA: TGTGCCAGCAGCTTAGTATCTAGCGGGGGCACAGATACGCAGTATTTT. Its translation is CASSLVSSGGTDTQYF.

The chain has TRBV5-4 and TRBJ2-7; 7 bases are a match to TRBD2. V was clipped by 4 bases and J by 3 bases; unmatched bases: 10. The CDR3 loop spans 15 amino acids. The germline V gene encodes CDR1 SGHNT and CDR2 YYREEE (reference sequence). CDR3 nucleotide sequence: TGTGCCAGCAGCCCTGGGCTAGCGGAACACTACGAGCAGTACTTC. This codes for CASSPGLAEHYEQYF.

The V gene is TRBV7-9, the J gene TRBJ1-4, with unresolved D. CDR1 is SEHNR, CDR2 FQNEAQ, per germline (reference sequence). Trimming stripped 5 bases from V and 0 bases from J, with 10 bases between. The CDR3 covers 15 residues. The CDR3 reads CASSHRLPTNEKLFF. The CDR3 DNA sequence: TGTGCCAGCAGCCATAGACTCCCAACTAATGAAAAACTGTTTTTT.

The rearrangement links TRBV7-3 to TRBJ2-1; TRBD1 is a possible D gene (7 bases). Germline V gene lookup returns CDR1 SGHTA and CDR2 FQGTGA. The CDR3 is 15 residues long. Trimming stripped 2 bases from V and 6 bases from J, with 14 bases between. The CDR3: CASSLGGGWGNEQFF. The CDR3 DNA reads TGTGCCAGCAGCTTAGGAGGGGGCTGGGGCAATGAGCAGTTCTTC.

The chain combines TRBV27 with TRBJ1-5; a weak D match, TRBD1 (5 bases). CDR1 MNHEY and CDR2 SMNVEV come from the germline V gene (reference sequence). This CDR3 spans 12 amino acids. The V end lost 5 bases, the J end lost 7 bases, and 9 bases lay between the germline ends. The chain's CDR3 is CASSLKGQPQHF. The CDR3 coding sequence is TGTGCCAGCAGTCTGAAGGGGCAGCCCCAGCATTTT.

The chain couples TRBV11-2 to TRBJ2-3, with 10 bases aligning to TRBD2. Germline lookup yields CDR1 SGHAT and CDR2 FQNNGV. The CDR3 is 17 amino acids. The V segment lost 1 base and the J segment 1 base; nucleotides outside the gene matches: 5. The CDR3 DNA reads as TGTGCCAGCAGCTTAGGCGCTAGCGGGAGTCGCACAGATACGCAGTATTTT. Its translation: CASSLGASGSRTDTQYF.

The V call is TRBV18, the J call TRBJ2-7, with TRBD1 identical over 8 bases. CDR3 length: 17 residues. J lost 0 bases, V lost 6 bases, and 13 bases had no gene match. The germline V gene encodes CDR1 KGHSH and CDR2 LQKENI. The CDR3, as DNA: TGTGCCAGCTCCCACGTACCGGGACAGGATTTCTCCTACGAGCAGTACTTC. Residues: CASSHVPGQDFSYEQYF.